The rows below give T cell receptor beta chains drawn from one sample of a study of blood T cells in healthy people across ages. TCRdb reprocessed the 5' RACE reads via MiXCR and lists one record per CDR3 protein. The sample contains more than 1.4 million distinct CDR3 sequences, 40% to 50% of which appear only once. Sequencing was performed on blood. The source is a woman between 18 and 29 years old in good health. Each CDR3 is given with its conserved first and last residue. A D gene is named only where the DNA matches it firmly. Rows give clone size only sometimes, using once, few, many, or a class for an expanded clone.

clone_size: few; v_call: TRBV7-3; d_call: TRBD2; j_call: TRBJ2-3; cdr3_aa: CASSFGSGGTPDTQYF; cdr3_nt: TGTGCCAGCAGCTTTGGTAGCGGGGGGACGCCAGATACGCAGTATTTT
clone_size: .; v_call: TRBV20-1; d_call: TRBD2; j_call: TRBJ2-1; cdr3_aa: CSASILAGVGEQFF; cdr3_nt: TGCAGTGCTAGTATCCTAGCGGGAGTAGGTGAGCAGTTCTTC
clone_size: .; v_call: TRBV20-1; d_call: TRBD2; j_call: TRBJ2-3; cdr3_aa: CSARDMTSGGDTQYF; cdr3_nt: TGCAGTGCTAGAGATATGACTAGCGGAGGAGATACGCAGTATTTT
clone_size: few; v_call: TRBV6-4; d_call: .; j_call: TRBJ2-7; cdr3_aa: CASSDNSYNEQYF; cdr3_nt: TGTGCCAGCAGTGACAACTCCTACAATGAGCAGTACTTC
clone_size: .; v_call: TRBV4-1; d_call: .; j_call: TRBJ1-4; cdr3_aa: CASSRQLSNEKLFF; cdr3_nt: TGCGCCAGCAGCCGACAGTTGTCTAATGAAAAACTGTTTTTT
clone_size: few; v_call: TRBV6-2/TRBV6-3; d_call: .; j_call: TRBJ2-7; cdr3_aa: CASSYSDSLGAGFYEQYF; cdr3_nt: TGTGCCAGCAGTTACTCGGACAGCCTGGGGGCCGGATTCTACGAGCAGTACTTC
clone_size: .; v_call: TRBV20-1; d_call: .; j_call: TRBJ2-7; cdr3_aa: CSARGLGSGSSYNEQYF; cdr3_nt: TGCAGTGCTAGAGGCTTGGGTAGCGGCTCTTCCTACAATGAGCAGTACTTC
clone_size: few; v_call: TRBV7-9; d_call: .; j_call: TRBJ1-2; cdr3_aa: CASSGPKGDYGYTF; cdr3_nt: TGTGCCAGCAGCGGTCCGAAAGGGGACTATGGCTACACCTTC
clone_size: few; v_call: TRBV6-5; d_call: .; j_call: TRBJ2-7; cdr3_aa: CASSYAFGQPNEQYF; cdr3_nt: TGTGCCAGCAGTTACGCCTTCGGACAGCCGAACGAGCAGTACTTC
clone_size: few; v_call: TRBV10-3; d_call: .; j_call: TRBJ1-5; cdr3_aa: CAISDPSVGNQPQHF; cdr3_nt: TGTGCCATCAGTGACCCCAGTGTGGGCAATCAGCCCCAGCATTTT
clone_size: .; v_call: TRBV7-8; d_call: TRBD2; j_call: TRBJ2-1; cdr3_aa: CASSFTRTSGRYYNEQFF; cdr3_nt: TGTGCCAGCAGCTTCACGAGGACTAGCGGTCGATACTACAATGAGCAGTTCTTC
clone_size: .; v_call: TRBV20-1; d_call: .; j_call: TRBJ2-3; cdr3_aa: CSASDYVTQYF; cdr3_nt: TGCAGTGCTAGCGACTACGTTACGCAGTATTTT
clone_size: many; v_call: TRBV6-6; d_call: .; j_call: TRBJ2-5; cdr3_aa: CTRQSETQYF; cdr3_nt: TGTACCAGACAGTCGGAGACCCAGTACTTC
clone_size: .; v_call: TRBV7-8; d_call: .; j_call: TRBJ2-7; cdr3_aa: CASSSQWVDEQYF; cdr3_nt: TGTGCCAGCTCATCTCAGTGGGTAGACGAGCAGTACTTC
clone_size: few; v_call: TRBV7-3; d_call: TRBD2; j_call: TRBJ2-1; cdr3_aa: CASSDGTSGGAYNEQFF; cdr3_nt: TGTGCCAGCAGCGACGGGACTAGCGGGGGGGCCTACAATGAGCAGTTCTTC
clone_size: .; v_call: TRBV24-1; d_call: TRBD2; j_call: TRBJ2-1; cdr3_aa: CATSDPRSGAYNEQFF; cdr3_nt: TGTGCCACCAGTGACCCGCGCAGCGGGGCATACAATGAGCAGTTCTTC
clone_size: few; v_call: TRBV6-1; d_call: .; j_call: TRBJ1-2; cdr3_aa: CASSPGTPGRYGYTF; cdr3_nt: TGTGCCAGCAGCCCCGGGACTCCCGGCCGCTATGGCTACACCTTC
clone_size: .; v_call: TRBV21-1; d_call: .; j_call: TRBJ1-5; cdr3_aa: CASSRRLGTVNQPQHF; cdr3_nt: TGTGCCAGCAGCAGACGCCTAGGGACAGTCAATCAGCCCCAGCATTTT
clone_size: many; v_call: TRBV5-1; d_call: .; j_call: TRBJ2-3; cdr3_aa: CASSFGGAADTQYF; cdr3_nt: TGCGCCAGCAGCTTCGGGGGAGCGGCAGATACGCAGTATTTT
clone_size: .; v_call: TRBV18; d_call: .; j_call: TRBJ1-2; cdr3_aa: CASSRDGLDRGYGYTF; cdr3_nt: TGTGCCAGCTCAAGGGACGGACTAGACCGGGGCTATGGCTACACCTTC
clone_size: .; v_call: TRBV20-1; d_call: TRBD2; j_call: TRBJ2-1; cdr3_aa: CSASSGGPKNEQFF; cdr3_nt: TGCAGTGCTAGTAGCGGGGGTCCAAAGAATGAGCAGTTCTTC
clone_size: few; v_call: TRBV7-9; d_call: TRBD1; j_call: TRBJ1-4; cdr3_aa: CASSLGAGTVNEKLFF; cdr3_nt: TGTGCCAGCAGCCTCGGCGCCGGGACAGTTAATGAAAAACTGTTTTTT